One T cell receptor beta chain is described in this entry. Its antigen is unidentified. Other DNA sequences of this sample code for an identical CDR3. This sample is part of a study of cytomegalovirus exposure and HLA in healthy donors. General study results and limits: Later on, a genetic analysis was performed. It linked a missense variant in DCLRE1C with V- and J-gene trimming of TCR beta. It was about 150 TCR beta chains that were listed as cytomegalovirus-associated. High specificity and sensitivity for cytomegalovirus status were reported for the classifier.

With 60 Vbeta and 13 Jbeta primers, the PCR was carried out. Profiling relied on immunoSEQ multiplex PCR, and the TCRdb table lists in-frame clones only, not all of them. The sample has 250,000 to 350,000 clones, 75% to 90% seen once. The CDR3 length is 13 residues. Per germline, CDR1 SGHRS and CDR2 YFSETQ. V was pared by 0 bases and J by 3 bases, with 7 bases between. Sequencing was done on a sample of PBMCs. This rearrangement joins TRBV5-1 to TRBJ2-7; possibly TRBD1 for D (5 bases). This clonotype was sampled from a middle-aged man in good health and CMV-seropositive. The CDR3 spells CASSLGGYYEQYF. In DNA, the CDR3 is TGCGCCAGCAGCTTGGGGGGCTACTACGAGCAGTACTTC.